This T cell receptor beta chain was identified during a study of OX40 agonist ivuxolimab in advanced cancers. Background on the study: Prior checkpoint blockade (anti-PD-1, anti-PD-L1 or anti-CTLA-4) was permitted; around 39% had it. Three partial responders included one hepatocellular carcinoma patient and two cutaneous melanoma patients.

Sampled blood was obtained at baseline, cycle 4 day 1, and cycle 7 day 1. In germline, CDR1 is LNHDA, CDR2 SQIVND (reference sequence). The CDR3 runs to 15 residues. V lost 4 bases to trimming and J lost 4 bases, with 13 bases between them. Note on this clone: Distinct nucleotide sequences in the sample also encode this CDR3.

The table came from immunoSEQ multiplex PCR; TCRdb's copy has only in-frame clones and leaves some out. Found here are around 77,000 clones, around 86% of them singletons; the top ten hold 0.65% to 0.8%. The V call is TRBV19, the J call TRBJ1-4; no firm D call. Sample: CD4+ or CD8+ T cells sorted from blood, taken in a trial of the OX40 agonist ivuxolimab. This TCR was sampled from an adult with an advanced solid tumor such as melanoma, head and neck, liver or kidney cancer. CDR3 coding DNA: TGTGCCAGTAGTACCCCCAAGGGTAATAATGAAAAACTGTTTTTT. The encoded protein is CASSTPKGNNEKLFF.